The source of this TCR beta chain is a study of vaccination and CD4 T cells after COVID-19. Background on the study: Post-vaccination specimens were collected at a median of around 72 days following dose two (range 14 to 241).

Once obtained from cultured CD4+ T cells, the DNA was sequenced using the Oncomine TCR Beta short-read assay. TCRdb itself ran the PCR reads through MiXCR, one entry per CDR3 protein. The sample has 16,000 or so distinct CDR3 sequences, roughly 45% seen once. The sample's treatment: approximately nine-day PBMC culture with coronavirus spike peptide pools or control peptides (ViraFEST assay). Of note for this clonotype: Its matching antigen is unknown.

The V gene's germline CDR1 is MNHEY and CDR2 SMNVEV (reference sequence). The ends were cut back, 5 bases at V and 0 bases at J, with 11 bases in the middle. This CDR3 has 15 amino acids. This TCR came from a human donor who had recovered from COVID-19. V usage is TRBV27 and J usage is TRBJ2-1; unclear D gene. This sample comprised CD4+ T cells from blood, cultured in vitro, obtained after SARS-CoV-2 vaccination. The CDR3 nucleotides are TGTGCCAGCAGTCCAAGAACGGGCTCCTACAATGAGCAGTTCTTC. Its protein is CASSPRTGSYNEQFF.